The 29 T cell receptor beta chains below all came from one sample that was sequenced in a study of T-cell memory formation after mild COVID-19. TCRdb itself ran the 5' RACE reads through MiXCR, one entry per CDR3 protein. Among approximately 260,000 distinct CDR3 sequences listed, 16% were seen once. The sample consisted of PBMCs or a T cell subset sorted from them (not recorded which). The receptors here all came from a man in his late teens or twenties who had mild COVID-19 (a few samples of this study predate the infection). Cell type and time point are not known.

The rearrangement joins TRBV20-1 to TRBJ2-3; TRBD1 is a possible D gene (5 bases). Germline CDR1 DFQATT, CDR2 SNEGSKA (reference sequence). V was shortened by 3 bases and J by 1 base, with 11 bases between the two germline ends. The CDR3 covers 14 residues. CDR3 sequence: CSARRRVRTDTQYF. CDR3 DNA: TGCAGTGCTAGGCGCAGGGTTCGCACAGATACGCAGTATTTT.

The rearrangement links TRBV6-2 or TRBV6-3 to TRBJ1-2; maybe TRBD1 (5 bases). From germline, CDR1 is MNHEY and CDR2 SVGEGT. The CDR3 consists of 13 residues. V lost 0 bases to trimming and J lost 7 bases, with 9 bases between them. Written as DNA, the CDR3 is TGTGCCAGCAGTTACTCGACAGTTTTTGGCTACACCTTC. Encoded protein: CASSYSTVFGYTF.

This clonotype has just a few counts. The chain couples TRBV5-1 to TRBJ2-5, with a possible D match to TRBD1 (5 bases). Germline values: CDR1 SGHRS, CDR2 YFSETQ. V lost 2 bases and J 2 bases, leaving 10 bases between the germline ends. This CDR3 has 14 residues. The CDR3 region is CASSFDSPQETQYF. The CDR3 DNA follows: TGCGCCAGCAGCTTCGACAGTCCACAAGAGACCCAGTACTTC.

This clonotype occurred many times. The rearrangement uses TRBV14 and TRBJ1-4, with D possibly being TRBD1 (5 bases). Germline CDR1 SGHDN, CDR2 FVKESK. V lost 3 bases, J lost 7 bases, and 12 bases lay in between. The CDR3 is made up of 14 amino acids. Here the CDR3 reads CASSQDTSREKLFF. DNA for the CDR3: TGTGCCAGCAGCCAGGACACATCGCGTGAAAAACTGTTTTTT.

This clonotype has just a few counts. The V gene is TRBV5-1, the J gene TRBJ2-1, with D uncertain. In germline, CDR1 is SGHRS, CDR2 YFSETQ. This CDR3 is built from 14 residues. With 5 bases removed from V and 7 bases from J, the gap between germline ends came to 16 bases. The CDR3 DNA follows: TGCGCCAGCAGTCGGGCCACGGAACGGAATGAGCAGTTCTTC. Its protein product is CASSRATERNEQFF.

This clonotype was seen at least ten times. The chain has TRBV7-2 and TRBJ2-3, with a possible D match to TRBD2 (5 bases). CDR3 length equals 13 residues. Per the germline V gene, CDR1 is SGHTA and CDR2 is FQGNSA. Trimming shortened V by 5 bases and J by 5 bases, and 11 bases separated the two germline ends. Here the CDR3 DNA reads TGTGCCAGCAGCCAATCCGGGGTAGATACGCAGTATTTT. Protein product: CASSQSGVDTQYF.

This clonotype was picked up a small number of times. J is TRBJ2-4 and V is TRBV7-3; D is perhaps TRBD1 (5 bases). Germline-derived CDR1 and CDR2 are SGHTA and FQGTGA. This CDR3 spans 13 amino acids. The V end was cut by 5 bases, the J end by 13 bases, with 18 bases between. CDR3 bases: TGTGCCAGCAGCCCTCAGGTGGGGCAGTTACAGTACTTC. Protein: CASSPQVGQLQYF. The full variable domain, with the rest looked up from reference TRBV7-3 and TRBJ2-4, is GAGVSQTPSNKVTEKGKYVELRCDPISGHTALYWYRQSLGQGPEFLIYFQGTGAADDSGLPNDRFFAVRPEGSVSTLKIQRTERGDSAVYLCASSPQVGQLQYFGAGTRLSVL.

The chain couples TRBV7-2 to TRBJ2-5; D gene unclear. The germline V gene encodes CDR1 SGHTA and CDR2 FQGNSA. The CDR3 spans 14 residues. V was trimmed by 4 bases and J by 2 bases, leaving 11 bases between them. As DNA, the CDR3 is TGTGCCAGCAGCTACAGTCACATGCAAGAGACCCAGTACTTC. Its protein product is CASSYSHMQETQYF.

The table lists this clonotype with many counts. V gene TRBV6-1 combines with J gene TRBJ1-2; D possibly corresponds to TRBD1 (5 bases). This CDR3 contains 13 residues. The ends were cut back, 3 bases at V and 4 bases at J, with 9 bases in the middle. In germline, CDR1 is MNHNS, CDR2 SASEGT. CDR3 region: CASSDRVTYGYTF. The CDR3 region has the DNA TGTGCCAGCAGTGACAGGGTGACCTATGGCTACACCTTC.

The V and J genes are TRBV7-2 and TRBJ2-3, with TRBD2 matching 8 bases. V lost 5 bases, J lost 9 bases, and 10 bases stayed unmatched. The CDR3 extends over 14 amino acids. Germline-derived CDR1 and CDR2 are SGHTA and FQGNSA. CDR3 residues: CASSPGGSAGTQYF. CDR3 nucleotides: TGTGCCAGCAGCCCGGGAGGGTCAGCCGGCACGCAGTATTTT.

V usage is TRBV19 and J usage is TRBJ2-7; D perhaps matches TRBD1 (6 bases). CDR3 length: 14 residues. V was pared by 3 bases and J by 4 bases, with 13 bases between. Per the germline V gene, CDR1 is LNHDA and CDR2 is SQIVND (reference sequence). This chain's CDR3 is CASSITGLYYEQYF. Written as DNA, the CDR3 is TGTGCCAGTAGTATCACAGGGCTCTATTACGAGCAGTACTTC.

This clonotype was recorded at least ten times. J is TRBJ1-1 and V is TRBV12-3 or TRBV12-4; no definite D call. CDR3 length: 14 residues. The V end lost 7 bases, the J end lost 4 bases, and 16 bases lay between the germline ends. In DNA form, the CDR3 reads TGTGCCAGCAAACTAGACCCCCGGAGCACTGAAGCTTTCTTT. This encodes CASKLDPRSTEAFF.

J is TRBJ2-5 and V is TRBV7-9; TRBD1 matches 10 bases. Germline CDR1 reads SEHNR; CDR2 reads FQNEAQ (reference sequence). The CDR3 sequence is 16 residues long. The J segment lost 1 base and the V segment lost 1 base, leaving 3 bases of the junction unmatched. The CDR3: CASSLGDRGPQETQYF. The CDR3 DNA reads TGTGCCAGCAGCTTAGGGGACAGGGGTCCCCAAGAGACCCAGTACTTC.

A few counts support this clonotype. Compared with germline, one end of the junction differs, possibly owing to a read error. The rearrangement links TRBV7-2 to TRBJ2-6, with D unresolved. The CDR3 contains 16 residues. Germline V gene data show CDR1 as SGHTA and CDR2 as FQGNSA. The CDR3 spells CASTLAYGSGANVLTF. The CDR3, as DNA: TGTGCCAGCACCTTAGCTTACGGCTCTGGGGCCAACGTCCTGACTTTC.

The rearrangement links TRBV12-3 or TRBV12-4 to TRBJ1-1; possible D gene TRBD1, 5 bases. V was pared by 3 bases and J by 6 bases, with 8 bases between. This CDR3 comprises 12 residues. The chain's CDR3 is CASSLGGSEAFF. CDR3 bases: TGTGCCAGCAGTTTGGGGGGATCTGAAGCTTTCTTT.

This clonotype showed up just a few times. J is TRBJ2-1 and V is TRBV11-2, with 7 bases matching TRBD1. V trimming: 3 bases; J trimming: 7 bases; junction bases outside the gene matches: 9. CDR1 and CDR2 from the germline V gene are SGHAT and FQNNGV. The CDR3 extends over 15 amino acids. The CDR3 spells CASSFRQGSRNEQFF. The CDR3 DNA sequence: TGTGCCAGCAGCTTCCGACAGGGCTCGCGGAATGAGCAGTTCTTC.

The rearrangement links TRBV27 to TRBJ1-5; 9 bases align to TRBD1. CDR1 is MNHEY and CDR2 is SMNVEV in the germline V gene (reference sequence). V dropped 5 bases and J dropped 2; count of bases not matched to a gene: 10. The CDR3 extends over 17 amino acids. The CDR3 here is CASSLIPTGGGNQPQHF. As DNA, the CDR3 is TGTGCCAGCAGTCTCATCCCGACAGGGGGGGGCAATCAGCCCCAGCATTTT.

This clonotype turned up a few times. The V call is TRBV2, the J call TRBJ1-3; D is ambiguous. The CDR3 has 15 amino acids. Germline V gene lookup returns CDR1 SNHLY and CDR2 FYNNEI. Trimming stripped 5 bases from V and 0 bases from J, with 11 bases between. The CDR3 DNA sequence: TGTGCCAGCAGTCTTACAGATTTCTCTGGAAACACCATATATTTT. Amino acids: CASSLTDFSGNTIYF.

CDR3 sequence reads: CASSLLQASYEQYF. The CDR3 region has the DNA TGTGCCAGCAGCCTCCTCCAGGCCTCCTACGAGCAGTACTTC. V is TRBV7-2 and J is TRBJ2-7; D gene ambiguous. Trimming cost V 5 bases and J 0 bases, with 11 bases left between them. The CDR3 covers 14 residues. The V gene's germline CDR1 is SGHTA and CDR2 FQGNSA.

There are many counts of this clonotype. The V gene is TRBV5-6, the J gene TRBJ2-1; D may be TRBD1 or TRBD2 (5 bases each). This CDR3 is 14 amino acids long. V was shortened by 4 bases and J by 5 bases, with 13 bases between the two germline ends. Per the germline V gene, CDR1 is SGHDT and CDR2 is YYEEEE. The CDR3: CASSPEGRHNEQFF. The CDR3 region has the DNA TGTGCCAGCAGCCCCGAGGGACGGCACAATGAGCAGTTCTTC. Using reference TRBV5-6 and TRBJ2-1 for the parts outside the CDR3, the full variable domain is DAGVTQSPTHLIKTRGQQVTLRCSPKSGHDTVSWYQQALGQGPQFIFQYYEEEERQRGNFPDRFSGHQFPNYSSELNVNALLLGDSALYLCASSPEGRHNEQFFGPGTRLTVL.

This clonotype was detected many times. The genes are TRBV7-2 and TRBJ2-1; 8 bases are a match to TRBD2. Germline V gene sequence: CDR1 SGHTA, CDR2 FQGNSA. The V gene end was trimmed by 5 bases and the J gene end by 5 bases; junction bases not matched to a gene: 11. The CDR3 runs to 16 residues. The CDR3 DNA reads as TGTGCCAGCAGCCCCAATCCGACGGGGGGGGACAATGAGCAGTTCTTC. Translating gives CASSPNPTGGDNEQFF. The whole variable domain, filled in from reference TRBV7-2 and TRBJ2-1, reads GAGVSQSPSNKVTEKGKDVELRCDPISGHTALYWYRQSLGQGLEFLIYFQGNSAPDKSGLPSDRFSAERTGGSVSTLTIQRTQQEDSAVYLCASSPNPTGGDNEQFFGPGTRLTVL.

This clonotype was counted ten times or more. The chain joins TRBV4-3 to TRBJ2-7; 10 bases map to TRBD1. The V gene end was trimmed by 0 bases and the J gene end by 2 bases; junction bases not matched to a gene: 4. Germline V CDR1 and CDR2: LGHNA, YSLEER. The CDR3 consists of 16 residues. The CDR3 loop reads CASSQDWTGGPYEQYF. The CDR3 DNA reads as TGCGCCAGCAGCCAAGATTGGACAGGGGGACCCTACGAGCAGTACTTC.

Only a few counts were recorded for this clonotype. The CDR3 DNA reads as TGCGCCAGCAGCTTGGGCGACTTCTATGGCTACACCTTC. Translating it yields CASSLGDFYGYTF. V gene TRBV5-1 combines with J gene TRBJ1-2; D ambiguous. Germline values: CDR1 SGHRS, CDR2 YFSETQ. V lost 0 bases, J lost 4 bases, and 7 bases lay in between. There are 13 residues in the CDR3.

The gene calls are TRBV20-1 and TRBJ2-3; D perhaps matches TRBD1 (5 bases). This CDR3 contains 15 residues. The germline V gene encodes CDR1 DFQATT and CDR2 SNEGSKA (reference sequence). V lost 2 bases and J 1 base, leaving 13 bases between the germline ends. CDR3 sequence (DNA): TGCAGTGCTAGACAGCCAGGGCAACGCACAGATACGCAGTATTTT. Translation: CSARQPGQRTDTQYF.

This clonotype appeared a few times. The chain carries TRBV7-3 and TRBJ2-3; TRBD2 matches at 15 bases. Germline-derived CDR1 and CDR2 are SGHTA and FQGTGA. The CDR3 is 17 amino acids. J was trimmed by 4 bases and V by 5 bases; bases with no gene match: 7. The CDR3 DNA reads as TGTGCCAGCAGCCCGGGGACTAGCGGGGGGATGGCAGATACGCAGTATTTT. Its translation: CASSPGTSGGMADTQYF.

This clonotype was observed many times. J is TRBJ2-1 and V is TRBV4-3, with D hard to call. CDR1 and CDR2 (germline): LGHNA, YSLEER. CDR3 length: 14 amino acids. Trimming took off 5 bases at V and 11 bases at J, with 19 bases between the two ends. CDR3: CASSDGYQSLQQFF. The CDR3 DNA reads TGCGCCAGCAGCGACGGCTACCAAAGTCTACAGCAGTTCTTC.

Comment on this clonotype: A read error may be the cause here, since a much bigger clone is one base away. The CDR3 loop is CASRAYGDPSYTEQFF. CDR3 nucleotide sequence: TGTGCCAGCAGGGCCTACGGGGATCCCTCCTACACTGAGCAGTTCTTC. V and J are TRBV7-9 and TRBJ2-1; TRBD2 might be the D (5 bases). The CDR3 is 16 amino acids. Germline V gene lookup returns CDR1 SEHNR and CDR2 FQNEAQ (reference sequence). Full variable domain (missing parts from reference TRBV7-9 and TRBJ2-1): DTGVSQNPRHKITKRGQNVTFRCDPISEHNRLYWYRQTLGQGPEFLTYFQNEAQLEKSRLLSDRFSAERPKGSFSTLEIQRTEQGDSAMYLCASRAYGDPSYTEQFFGPGTRLTVL.

The V and J genes are TRBV14 and TRBJ2-7; 7 bases fit TRBD1. Germline loops: CDR1 SGHDN, CDR2 FVKESK. V shed 4 bases, J shed 4 bases, and the junction held 13 bases outside the gene matches. The CDR3 length is 16 residues. CDR3 sequence (DNA): TGTGCCAGCAGCCCTAGTCGTCCGGGACAGCAATACGAGCAGTACTTC. Translated, it gives CASSPSRPGQQYEQYF.

The gene calls are TRBV5-6 and TRBJ1-1; D is undetermined. Trimming pared 0 bases from V and 6 bases from J, leaving 12 bases between. Germline CDR1 SGHDT, CDR2 YYEEEE. This CDR3 comprises 14 residues. Written as DNA, the CDR3 is TGTGCCAGCAGCTTGGAACGGCTCCTTCCTGAAGCTTTCTTT. Translating it yields CASSLERLLPEAFF.